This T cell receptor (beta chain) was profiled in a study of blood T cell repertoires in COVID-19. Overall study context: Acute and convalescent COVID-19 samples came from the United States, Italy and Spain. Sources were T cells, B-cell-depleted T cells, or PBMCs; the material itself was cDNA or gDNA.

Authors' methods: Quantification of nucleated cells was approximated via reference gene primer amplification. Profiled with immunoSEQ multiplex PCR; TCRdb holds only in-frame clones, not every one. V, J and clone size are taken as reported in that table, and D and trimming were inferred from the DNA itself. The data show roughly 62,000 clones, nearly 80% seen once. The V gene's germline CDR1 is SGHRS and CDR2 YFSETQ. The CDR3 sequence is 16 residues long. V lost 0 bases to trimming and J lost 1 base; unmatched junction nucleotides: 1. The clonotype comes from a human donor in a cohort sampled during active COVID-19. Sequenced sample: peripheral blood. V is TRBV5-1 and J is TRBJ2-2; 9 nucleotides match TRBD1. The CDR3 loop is CASSLGTGVNTGELFF. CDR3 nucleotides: TGCGCCAGCAGCTTGGGGACAGGGGTGAACACCGGGGAGCTGTTTTTT. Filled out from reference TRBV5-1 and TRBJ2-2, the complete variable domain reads KAGVTQTPRYLIKTRGQQVTLSCSPISGHRSVSWYQQTPGQGLQFLFEYFSETQRNKGNFPGRFSGRQFSNSRSEMNVSTLELGDSALYLCASSLGTGVNTGELFFGEGSRLTVL.